Following are 3 T cell receptor beta chains from one sample sequenced in a study of blood T cell repertoires in COVID-19 (dated by TCRdb to 2018 to 2021). Library prep was done by the immunoSEQ multiplex PCR assay. TCRdb provides this immuneACCESS table in a form limited to in-frame rearrangements. Some clones are lacking; in checked studies, under half of them reflect an unresolved V gene, and why the rest are absent is not known. Counted in this sample were almost 85,000 clones; about 83% of them appeared once. Clones ranked in the top ten supply less than 40% of the sample. The source material was peripheral blood. These receptor sequences come from an elderly man with active or convalescent COVID-19.

This clone appeared a few times. The V and J genes are TRBV7-6 and TRBJ1-1; D gene uncertain. CDR1 SGHVS and CDR2 FNYEAQ come from the germline V gene. V was shortened by 2 bases and J by 1 base, with 11 bases between the two germline ends. The CDR3 is 15 residues long. The CDR3 DNA is TGTGCCAGCAGCTTACTGTCCAGTGCGAACACTGAAGCTTTCTTT. Protein product: CASSLLSSANTEAFF.

The chain has TRBV21-1 and TRBJ2-2; TRBD1 is the table's D call and was not checked against the DNA. TRBV21-1 is a documented pseudogene. This CDR3 spans 15 amino acids. CDR3 sequence reads: CASSRPGGRAGELFF. The CDR3 DNA reads TGTGCCAGCAGCAGACCAGGGGGTAGGGCCGGGGAGCTGTTTTTT.

J is TRBJ1-2 and V is TRBV2; the D is unclear. V lost 3 bases to trimming and J lost 6 bases, with 14 bases between them. The germline V gene has CDR1 SNHLY and CDR2 FYNNEI. This CDR3 spans 14 amino acids. The CDR3: CASSESGRANGYTF. CDR3 nucleotides: TGTGCCAGCAGTGAGAGTGGGAGGGCGAATGGCTACACCTTC.